Listed below are T cell receptor beta chains from one sample, sequenced in a study of cytomegalovirus exposure and HLA in healthy donors. Using immunoSEQ multiplex PCR, the repertoire was profiled, and TCRdb retains in-frame clones only, with some absent. The sample has around 140,000 clones, approximately 92% seen once. The sequenced material came from PBMCs. Every receptor here comes from a woman younger than 35 in good health and CMV-seronegative. Both conserved end residues are part of each CDR3. Each record gives: V gene, J gene, D gene, clone size, CDR3 DNA, CDR3 protein. The D gene is left open where the match is weak. The listing skips clone size in some rows; elsewhere it reads once, few, many or a size class.

>TRBV6-5|TRBJ1-5|TRBD1|.
TGTGCCAGCAGTTCCCAAGTCCCGGGACAGGGGGGGCCCCAGCATTTT
CASSSQVPGQGGPQHF
>TRBV4-1|TRBJ2-5|.|.
TGCGCCAGCAGCCGGCAGGGTATCCAAGAGACCCAGTACTTC
CASSRQGIQETQYF
>TRBV2|TRBJ2-1|TRBD2|.
TGTGCCAGCAGTGGGAACATAGCGGGGGGTGCCTACAATGAGCAGTTCTTC
CASSGNIAGGAYNEQFF
>TRBV27|TRBJ1-3|TRBD1|.
TGTGCCAGCAGAGGACAGGGGGGAAACACCATATATTTT
CASRGQGGNTIYF
>TRBV5-1|TRBJ2-7|TRBD2|.
TGCGCCAGCAGCTTGGGGCCAATTTACGGAGCGGGGGGGCCCACCTACGAGCAGTACTTC
CASSLGPIYGAGGPTYEQYF
>TRBV9|TRBJ1-2|.|.
TGTGCCAGCAGCGTTGGGCCGACCTATGGCTACACCTTC
CASSVGPTYGYTF
>TRBV5-1|TRBJ1-1|TRBD1|.
TGCGCCAGCAGCTCTCCGGACAGGGGAGGCACTGAAGCTTTCTTT
CASSSPDRGGTEAFF
>TRBV10-2|TRBJ1-1|.|once
TGCGCCAGCAGCCGACAGGTTAACACTGAAGCTTTCTTT
CASSRQVNTEAFF
>TRBV6-6|TRBJ2-7|TRBD1|.
TGTGCCAGCACTTCGGGACAGTCCTACGAGCAGTACTTC
CASTSGQSYEQYF
>TRBV5-1|TRBJ1-4|.|.
TGCGCCAGCAGCTTGGCTGGCAATGAAAAACTGTTTTTT
CASSLAGNEKLFF
>TRBV19|TRBJ1-3|.|.
TGTGCCAGTAGTATCCTACCCCAGGCGCCCTCTGGAAACACCATATATTTT
CASSILPQAPSGNTIYF
>TRBV9|TRBJ2-7|TRBD2|once
TGTGCCAGCAGCGTAGTAGCGGGGGGTACCTACGAGCAGTACTTC
CASSVVAGGTYEQYF
>TRBV11-2|TRBJ1-2|.|once
TGTGCCAGCAGCCCTGTAAGCAAAGGTGGAGGGTATGGCTACACCTTC
CASSPVSKGGGYGYTF
>TRBV6-5|TRBJ2-7|.|.
TGTGCCAGCAGTTACACCCAGTCCTACGAGCAGTACTTC
CASSYTQSYEQYF
>TRBV2|TRBJ2-1|TRBD1|.
TGTGCCAGCAGTCCCTACAGGGGGGTCTACAATGAGCAGTTCTTC
CASSPYRGVYNEQFF
>TRBV7-7|TRBJ1-1|.|.
TGTGCTAGCAGCACACAAGAAAACACTGAAGCTTTCTTT
CASSTQENTEAFF
>TRBV9|TRBJ1-2|TRBD1|.
TGTGCCAGCAGCCCACCGGACAGGGTCTATGGCTACACCTTC
CASSPPDRVYGYTF
>TRBV5-4|TRBJ1-1|.|.
TGTGCCAGCAGCTTGGCGGCGGAATACACTGAAGCTTTCTTT
CASSLAAEYTEAFF
>TRBV6-4|TRBJ1-5|TRBD1|.
TGTGCCAGCAGATCAGGACAGGGTAATCAGCCCCAGCATTTT
CASRSGQGNQPQHF
>TRBV18|TRBJ1-4|.|.
TGTGCCAGCTCACCAGGGCAGGCGCCTAATCAAAAACTGTTTTTT
CASSPGQAPNQKLFF
>TRBV6-1|TRBJ1-5|.|.
TGTGCCAGCAGTGACACCGGACCTACAGGGCAGCCCCAGCATTTT
CASSDTGPTGQPQHF
>TRBV4-2|TRBJ2-3|TRBD2|.
TGTGCCAGCAGCCAAATGGGCGGGGGGATCACAGATACGCAGTATTTT
CASSQMGGGITDTQYF
>TRBV18|TRBJ1-1|.|.
TGTGCCAGCTCACCCTCGACAGTCATAGGCACTGAAGCTTTCTTT
CASSPSTVIGTEAFF
>TRBV6-5|TRBJ1-6|TRBD1|.
TGTGCCAGCAGAATCCGACAGGGACTGTCACCCCTCCACTTT
CASRIRQGLSPLHF
>TRBV25-1|TRBJ1-1|.|.
TGTGCCAGCAGCGTACAGGTGAACACTGAAGCTTTCTTT
CASSVQVNTEAFF
>TRBV19|TRBJ2-1|TRBD1|.
TGTGCCAGTAGTATCGGGACAGGTTCCTACAATGAGCAGTTCTTC
CASSIGTGSYNEQFF
>TRBV6-6|TRBJ1-2|.|.
TGTGCCAGCAGTTATGTAGAGGAGGGTTGGGGCTACACCTTC
CASSYVEEGWGYTF
>TRBV4-1|TRBJ2-7|.|.
TGCGCCAGCAGCCAAGAGGGCAGCTACGAGCAGTACTTC
CASSQEGSYEQYF
>TRBV19|TRBJ1-5|.|few
TGTGCCAGTTGGAGCCGACAGGCACATCAGCCCCAGCATTTT
CASWSRQAHQPQHF
>TRBV4-1|TRBJ2-1|TRBD1|.
TGCGCCAGCAGCCAGGGTCCGGGACAGAGTCACAATGAGCAGTTCTTC
CASSQGPGQSHNEQFF
>TRBV6-1|TRBJ1-3|TRBD1|once
TGTGCCAGCAGTGAGATGACAGGGGTCGGAAACACCATATATTTT
CASSEMTGVGNTIYF
>TRBV2|TRBJ1-2|.|few
TGTGCCAGCACAGACAGAATCTACACCTTC
CASTDRIYTF
>TRBV20-1|TRBJ1-1|.|.
TGCAGTGCCCCAGAGAACACTGAAGCTTTCTTT
CSAPENTEAFF
>TRBV5-1|TRBJ1-3|.|.
TGCGCCAGCAGTCCCAGGGTATCTGGAAACACCATATATTTT
CASSPRVSGNTIYF
>TRBV5-8|TRBJ2-5|TRBD1|.
TGTGCCAGCAGCTTAGGAACCAGACAGGGGGCCGGAGAGACCCAGTACTTC
CASSLGTRQGAGETQYF
>TRBV11-3|TRBJ2-2|.|once
TGTGCCAGCAGCTTAACTAGTCATTACACCGGGGAGCTGTTTTTT
CASSLTSHYTGELFF
>TRBV14|TRBJ2-1|.|.
TGTGCCAGCAGCCCCCCTGGGGCGGTTCTCTACAATGAGCAGTTCTTC
CASSPPGAVLYNEQFF
>TRBV7-8|TRBJ1-5|.|.
TGTGCCAGCAGCTTATCAGGACAAAATCAGCCCCAGCATTTT
CASSLSGQNQPQHF
>TRBV6-6|TRBJ1-2|TRBD1|.
TGTGCCAGCAGTAAGATGGGACAGGGGGCTTGGGGCTACACCTTC
CASSKMGQGAWGYTF
>TRBV2|TRBJ1-6|.|.
TGTGCCAGCAGTGATCCATCCTATAATTCACCCCTCCACTTT
CASSDPSYNSPLHF
>TRBV15|TRBJ1-5|.|once
TGTGCCACCAGCAGAAACAGGGAAGTGCAGCCCCAGCATTTT
CATSRNREVQPQHF